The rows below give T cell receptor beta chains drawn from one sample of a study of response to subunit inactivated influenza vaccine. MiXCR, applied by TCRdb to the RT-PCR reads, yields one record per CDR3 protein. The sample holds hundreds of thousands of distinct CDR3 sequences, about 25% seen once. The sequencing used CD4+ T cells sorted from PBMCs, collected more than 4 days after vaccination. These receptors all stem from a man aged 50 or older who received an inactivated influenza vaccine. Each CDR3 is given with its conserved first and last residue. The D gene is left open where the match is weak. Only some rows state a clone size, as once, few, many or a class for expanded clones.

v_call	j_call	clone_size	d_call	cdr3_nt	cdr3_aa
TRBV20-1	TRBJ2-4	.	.	TGCAGTGCCCCGACCGGGGACCTTTTAGCCAAAAACATTCAGTACTTC	CSAPTGDLLAKNIQYF
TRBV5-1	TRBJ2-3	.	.	TGCGCCAGCAGCTTGGACTATACTAGCACAGATACGCAGTATTTT	CASSLDYTSTDTQYF
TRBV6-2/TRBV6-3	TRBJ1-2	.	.	TGTGCCAGCACCCTTACAGGGTCCTATGGCTACACCTTC	CASTLTGSYGYTF
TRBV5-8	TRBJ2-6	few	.	TGTGCCAGCAGCCCGGGGGGCAGCTCTGGGGCCAACGTCCTGACTTTC	CASSPGGSSGANVLTF
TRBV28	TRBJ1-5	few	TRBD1	TGTGCCAGCAGTTCGGGACAGGGCCTAAATCAGCCCCAGCATTTT	CASSSGQGLNQPQHF
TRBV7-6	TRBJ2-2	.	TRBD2	TGTGCCAGCAGCTTAAGCGGGAGTCGGACCGGGGAGCTGTTTTTT	CASSLSGSRTGELFF
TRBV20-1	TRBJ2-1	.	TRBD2	TGCAGTGCTAGATCCCCTTCTAGCGGGAGGCAGGGTGAGCAGTTCTTC	CSARSPSSGRQGEQFF
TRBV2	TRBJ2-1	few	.	TGTGCCAGCAGGACCCCACTCCAGGGACACAATGAGCAGTTCTTC	CASRTPLQGHNEQFF
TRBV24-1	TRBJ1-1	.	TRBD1	TGTGCCACCAGTGACTCCACCCGGGACAGGGTTGCTTTCTTT	CATSDSTRDRVAFF
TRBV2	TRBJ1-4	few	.	TGTGCCATACGGGCCCAAGAGCCTAATGAAAAACTGTTTTTT	CAIRAQEPNEKLFF
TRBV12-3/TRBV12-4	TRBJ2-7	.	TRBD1	TGTGCCAGCAGTATCCCGGGACAGGGGGGCGAGCAGTACTTC	CASSIPGQGGEQYF
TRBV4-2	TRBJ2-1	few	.	TGTGCCAGCAGCCAAGACGGCGGAAACAATGAGCAGTTCTTC	CASSQDGGNNEQFF
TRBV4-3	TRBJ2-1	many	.	TGCGCCAGCAGCCTACAGGGTGCCCATGAGCAGTTCTTC	CASSLQGAHEQFF
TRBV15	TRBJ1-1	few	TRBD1	TGTGCCACCAGCTCTCCGGGGACAGGGTGGACTGAAGCTTTCTTT	CATSSPGTGWTEAFF
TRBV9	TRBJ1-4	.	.	TGTGCCAGCAGCCCACGGACTAATGAAAAACTGTTTTTT	CASSPRTNEKLFF
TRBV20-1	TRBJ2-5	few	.	TGCAGTGCTAGTAGTTGGCAGGGTCGGGAGACCCAGTACTTC	CSASSWQGRETQYF
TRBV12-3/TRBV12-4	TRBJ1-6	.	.	TGTGCCAGCAGCCCCGACCTGGGGGGTTCACCCCTCCACTTT	CASSPDLGGSPLHF
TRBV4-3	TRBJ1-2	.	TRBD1	TGCGCCAGCAGCCCATGGGACAGATCGCTTGATGGCTACACCTTC	CASSPWDRSLDGYTF
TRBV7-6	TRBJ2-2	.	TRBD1	TGTGCCAGCAGCTCCGGACTACAGGGGGCGAACACCGGGGAGCTGTTTTTT	CASSSGLQGANTGELFF
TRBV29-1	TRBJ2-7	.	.	TGCAGCGTTGAAGAAAATGGCAGGGTGTATGGAGAGCAGTACTTC	CSVEENGRVYGEQYF
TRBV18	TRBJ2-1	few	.	TGTGCCAGCTCACCGCCCCACAGCTACAATGAGCAGTTCTTC	CASSPPHSYNEQFF
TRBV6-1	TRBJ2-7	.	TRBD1	TGTGCCGCCGGAACCCTGGACGAGAGACAGGGGGTGGACTTC	CAAGTLDERQGVDF
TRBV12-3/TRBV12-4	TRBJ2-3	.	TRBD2	TGTGCCAGCAGTCCCTGGACTAGCTTGAGGGATACGCAGTATTTT	CASSPWTSLRDTQYF
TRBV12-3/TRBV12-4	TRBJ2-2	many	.	TGTGCCAGCAGTTCGTATGGGGGGCAGCTCGAGCTGTTTTTT	CASSSYGGQLELFF
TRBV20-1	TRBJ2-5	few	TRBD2	TGCAGTGCTCAGGGACTAGCCCGGGAGACCCAGTACTTC	CSAQGLARETQYF
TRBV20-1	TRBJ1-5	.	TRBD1	TGCAGTGCTGATTCAGGGGGTTCGTATCAGCCCCAGCATTTT	CSADSGGSYQPQHF
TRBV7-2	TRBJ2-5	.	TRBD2	TGTGCCAGCAGCTTCCCTAGCGGGAGTGAGACCCAGTACTTC	CASSFPSGSETQYF
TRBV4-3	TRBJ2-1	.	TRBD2	TGCGCCAGCAGCGAATTCCCGGGACTAACTCAGCAGTTCTTC	CASSEFPGLTQQFF
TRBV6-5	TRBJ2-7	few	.	TGTGCCAGCAGTTACTCGCTTCACTCTTCCTACGAGCAGTACTTC	CASSYSLHSSYEQYF
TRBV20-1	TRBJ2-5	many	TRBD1	TGCAGTGCTAGTTCGACAGGGGTAATGGGCCAAGAGACCCAGTACTTC	CSASSTGVMGQETQYF
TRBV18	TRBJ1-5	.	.	TGTGCCAGCTCACCACTTCAGGACAGCAAGCCCCAGCATTTT	CASSPLQDSKPQHF
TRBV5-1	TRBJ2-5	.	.	TGCGCCAGCAGCTTGACAATTAACCAAGAGACCCAGTACTTC	CASSLTINQETQYF
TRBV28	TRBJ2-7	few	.	TGTGCCAGCAGTGCACAGGTCTACGAGCAGTACTTC	CASSAQVYEQYF
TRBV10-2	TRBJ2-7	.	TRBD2	TGCGCCAGCAGGACTAGCGGGGGCTCCTCCTACGAGCAGTACTTC	CASRTSGGSSYEQYF
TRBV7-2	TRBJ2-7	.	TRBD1	TGTGCCAGCAGCCAAGGGGGCAGCCATCGGTACTTC	CASSQGGSHRYF
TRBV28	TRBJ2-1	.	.	TGTGCCAGCCAACCTAGGGGACCTCCAGCTGACAATGAGCAGTTCTTC	CASQPRGPPADNEQFF
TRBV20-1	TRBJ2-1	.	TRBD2	TGCAGTGCTGGACTAGCGGGAGGGAATGAGCAGTTCTTC	CSAGLAGGNEQFF
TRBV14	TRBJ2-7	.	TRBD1	TGTGCCAGCAGCCAAGTTCGAGGGGACAGTGCCTACGAGCAGTACTTC	CASSQVRGDSAYEQYF
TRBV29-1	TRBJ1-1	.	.	TGCAGCGTTGAAAGGTGGGGACGCGCCGGGGGCACTGAAGCTTTCTTT	CSVERWGRAGGTEAFF
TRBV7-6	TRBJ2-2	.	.	TGTGCCAGCAGCTTAGGAGGGGCTAGGGCCGGGGAGCTGTTTTTT	CASSLGGARAGELFF
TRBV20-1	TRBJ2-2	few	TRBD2	TGCAGTGCTAGACCGGGACTAGCGGGAGGGCCCCCCGGGGAGCTGTTTTTT	CSARPGLAGGPPGELFF
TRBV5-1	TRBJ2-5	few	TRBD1	TGCGCCAGCAGCCCTCGGCAGGGGGCGTACCAAGAGACCCAGTACTTC	CASSPRQGAYQETQYF
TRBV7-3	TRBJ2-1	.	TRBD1	TGTGCCAGCAGCCCTATAACAGGGGTACATGAGCAGTTCTTC	CASSPITGVHEQFF
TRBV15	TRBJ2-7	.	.	TGTGCCACCAGCAGAGGAGAAGGGGGTTTGTACGAGCAGTACTTC	CATSRGEGGLYEQYF
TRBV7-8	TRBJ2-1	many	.	TGTGCCAGCAGCACCGTTTTAGGCGGTGAGCAGTTCTTC	CASSTVLGGEQFF
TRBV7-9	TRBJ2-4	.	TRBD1	TGTGCCATCAGCTTAGTTTCAGGACAGGGGAACATTCAGTACTTC	CAISLVSGQGNIQYF
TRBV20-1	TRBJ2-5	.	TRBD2	TGCAGTGCTAGGGTCAGCGGGAAGCAAGAGACCCAGTACTTC	CSARVSGKQETQYF
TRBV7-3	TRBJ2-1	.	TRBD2	TGTGCCAGCAGCTTTAGCGGGATGAGCTCCTACAATGAGCAGTTCTTC	CASSFSGMSSYNEQFF
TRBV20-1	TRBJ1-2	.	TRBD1	TGCAGTGCTGTTACACCGGGACAGGGGATCTATGGCTACACCTTC	CSAVTPGQGIYGYTF
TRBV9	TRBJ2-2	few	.	TGTGCCAGCAGCGCGCGGGGACTTAACACCGGGGAGCTGTTTTTT	CASSARGLNTGELFF
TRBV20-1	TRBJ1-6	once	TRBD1	TGCAGTGCTAGAGTAGGGGCAGGGGGCCGGGTTGTATCACCCCTCCACTTT	CSARVGAGGRVVSPLHF
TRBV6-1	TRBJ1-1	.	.	TGTGCCAGCAGTGAAGATGGGGTAGCGAACACTGAAGCTTTCTTT	CASSEDGVANTEAFF
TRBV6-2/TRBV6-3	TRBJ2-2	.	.	TGTGCCAGCAGACCTCGCCTTGGGACGACCGGGGAGCTGTTTTTT	CASRPRLGTTGELFF
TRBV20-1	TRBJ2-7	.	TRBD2	TGCAGTGCAATACCGCCCGGGACTAACGAGCAGTACTTC	CSAIPPGTNEQYF
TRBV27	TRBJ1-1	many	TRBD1	TGTGCCAGCAGGACCACAGGGGCGGCTTTCTTT	CASRTTGAAFF